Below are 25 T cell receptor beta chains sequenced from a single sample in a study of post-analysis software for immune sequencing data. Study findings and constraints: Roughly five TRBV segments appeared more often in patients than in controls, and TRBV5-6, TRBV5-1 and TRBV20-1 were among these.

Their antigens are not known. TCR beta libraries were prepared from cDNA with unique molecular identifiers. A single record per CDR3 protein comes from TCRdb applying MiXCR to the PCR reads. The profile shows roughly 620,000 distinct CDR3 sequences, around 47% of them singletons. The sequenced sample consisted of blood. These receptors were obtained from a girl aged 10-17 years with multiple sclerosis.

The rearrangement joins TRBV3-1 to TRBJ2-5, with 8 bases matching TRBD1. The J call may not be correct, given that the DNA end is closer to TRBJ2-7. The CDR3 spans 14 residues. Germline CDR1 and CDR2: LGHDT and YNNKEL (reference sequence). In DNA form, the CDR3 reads TGTGCCAGCAGCCAAGCACAGGGGGCCTACGAGCAGTACTTC. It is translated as CASSQAQGAYEQYF.

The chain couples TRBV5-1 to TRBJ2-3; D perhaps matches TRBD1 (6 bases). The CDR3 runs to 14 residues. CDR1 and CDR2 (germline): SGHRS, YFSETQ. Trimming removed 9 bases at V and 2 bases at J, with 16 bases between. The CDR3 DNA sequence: TGCGCCACTGCGCCGGGACATATCACAGATACGCAGTATTTT. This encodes CATAPGHITDTQYF.

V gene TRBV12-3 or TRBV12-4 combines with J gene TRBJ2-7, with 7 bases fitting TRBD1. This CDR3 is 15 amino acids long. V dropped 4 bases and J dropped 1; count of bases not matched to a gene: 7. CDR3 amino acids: CASSSRDRLSYEQYF. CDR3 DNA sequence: TGTGCCAGCAGTTCCCGGGACAGACTATCCTACGAGCAGTACTTC.

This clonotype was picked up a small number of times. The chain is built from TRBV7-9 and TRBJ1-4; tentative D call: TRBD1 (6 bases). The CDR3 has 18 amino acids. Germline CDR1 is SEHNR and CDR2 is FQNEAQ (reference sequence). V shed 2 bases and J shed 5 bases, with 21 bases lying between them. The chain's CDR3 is CASSLPDSLWRENEKLFF. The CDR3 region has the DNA TGTGCCAGCAGCTTACCGGACAGTCTCTGGCGGGAGAATGAAAAACTGTTTTTT.

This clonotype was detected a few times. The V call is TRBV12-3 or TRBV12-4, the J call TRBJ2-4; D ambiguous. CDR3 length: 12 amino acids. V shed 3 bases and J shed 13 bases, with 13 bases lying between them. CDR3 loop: CASSLGSYGQYF. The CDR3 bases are TGTGCCAGCAGTTTGGGCTCCTACGGGCAGTACTTC.

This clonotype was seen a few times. CDR3 in amino acids: CASSPYLGDQPQHF. DNA for the CDR3: TGTGCCAGCAGCCCCTATCTGGGGGATCAGCCCCAGCATTTT. The V and J genes are TRBV7-9 and TRBJ1-5; TRBD1 might be the D (5 bases). CDR1 is SEHNR and CDR2 is FQNEAQ in the germline V gene (reference sequence). V was shortened by 5 bases and J by 5 bases, with 13 bases between the two germline ends. The CDR3 runs 14 residues.

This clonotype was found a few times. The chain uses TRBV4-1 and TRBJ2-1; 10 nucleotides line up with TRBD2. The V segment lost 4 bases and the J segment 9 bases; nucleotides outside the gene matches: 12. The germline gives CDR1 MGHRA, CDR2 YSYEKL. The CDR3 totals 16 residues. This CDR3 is CASSPNQREGGSEQFF. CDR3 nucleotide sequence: TGCGCCAGCAGCCCCAATCAGCGGGAGGGGGGGAGTGAGCAGTTCTTC.

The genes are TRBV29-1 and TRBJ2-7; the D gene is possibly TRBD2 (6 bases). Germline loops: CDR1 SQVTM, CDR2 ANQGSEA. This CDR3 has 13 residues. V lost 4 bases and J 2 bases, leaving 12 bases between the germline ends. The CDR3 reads CSVGSGETYEQYF. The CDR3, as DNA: TGCAGCGTTGGGTCGGGGGAAACCTACGAGCAGTACTTC.

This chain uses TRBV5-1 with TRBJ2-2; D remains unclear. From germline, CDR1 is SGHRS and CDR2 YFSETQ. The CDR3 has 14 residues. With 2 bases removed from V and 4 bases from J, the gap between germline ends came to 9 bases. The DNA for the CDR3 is TGCGCCAGCAGCTTAAATCCAAGCACCGGGGAGCTGTTTTTT. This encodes CASSLNPSTGELFF.

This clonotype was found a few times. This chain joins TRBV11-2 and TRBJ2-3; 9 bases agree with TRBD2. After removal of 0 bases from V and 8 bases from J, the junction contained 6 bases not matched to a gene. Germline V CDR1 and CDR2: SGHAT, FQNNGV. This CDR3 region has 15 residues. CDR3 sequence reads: CASSLDPAGGGTQYF. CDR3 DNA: TGTGCCAGCAGCTTAGATCCGGCGGGGGGGGGTACGCAGTATTTT.

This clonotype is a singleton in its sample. The CDR3 bases are TGTGCCAGCAGCACGGGACAGGGGGAAATTACTGAAGCTTTCTTT. Translating it yields CASSTGQGEITEAFF. The gene calls are TRBV12-3 or TRBV12-4 and TRBJ1-1; 11 bases match TRBD1. The CDR3 covers 15 residues. With 6 bases clipped from V and 5 bases from J, the junction kept 8 bases outside the gene matches.

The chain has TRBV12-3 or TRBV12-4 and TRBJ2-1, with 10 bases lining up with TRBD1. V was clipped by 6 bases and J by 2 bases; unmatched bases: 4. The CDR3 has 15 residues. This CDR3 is CASRWTGGTYNEQFF. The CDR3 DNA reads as TGTGCCAGCAGGTGGACAGGGGGAACCTACAATGAGCAGTTCTTC.

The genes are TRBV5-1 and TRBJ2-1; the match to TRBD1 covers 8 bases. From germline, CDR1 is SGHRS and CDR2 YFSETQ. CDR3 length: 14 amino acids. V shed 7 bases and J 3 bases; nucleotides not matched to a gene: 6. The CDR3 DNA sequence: TGCGCCAGCGCGGGACAGGACTACTACAATGAGCAGTTCTTC. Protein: CASAGQDYYNEQFF.

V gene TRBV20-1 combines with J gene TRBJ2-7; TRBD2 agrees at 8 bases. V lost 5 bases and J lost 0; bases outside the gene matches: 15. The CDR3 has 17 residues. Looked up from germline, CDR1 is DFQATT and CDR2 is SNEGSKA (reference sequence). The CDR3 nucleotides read TGCAGTGCTTTTAACACCCTCGCGGGAGGTACCTCCTACGAGCAGTACTTC. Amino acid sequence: CSAFNTLAGGTSYEQYF.

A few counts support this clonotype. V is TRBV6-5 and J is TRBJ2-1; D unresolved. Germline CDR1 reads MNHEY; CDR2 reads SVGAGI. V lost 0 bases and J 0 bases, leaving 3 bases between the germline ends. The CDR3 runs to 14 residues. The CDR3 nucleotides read TGTGCCAGCAGTTACTCCCCCTCCTACAATGAGCAGTTCTTC. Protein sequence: CASSYSPSYNEQFF.

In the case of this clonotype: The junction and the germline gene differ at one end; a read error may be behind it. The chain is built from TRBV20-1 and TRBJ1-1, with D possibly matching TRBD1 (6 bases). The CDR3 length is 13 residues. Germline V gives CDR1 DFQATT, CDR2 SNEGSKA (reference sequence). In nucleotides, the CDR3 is TGCGGTGCTCTACAGGGATGGGGGCCTGAAGCTTTCTTT. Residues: CGALQGWGPEAFF.

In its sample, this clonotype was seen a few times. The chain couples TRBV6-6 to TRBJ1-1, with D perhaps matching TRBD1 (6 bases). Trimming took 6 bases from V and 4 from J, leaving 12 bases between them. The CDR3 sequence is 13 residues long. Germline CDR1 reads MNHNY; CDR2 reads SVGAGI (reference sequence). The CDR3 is CASSHPGVTEAFF. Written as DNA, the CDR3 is TGTGCCAGCAGCCATCCAGGGGTCACTGAAGCTTTCTTT.

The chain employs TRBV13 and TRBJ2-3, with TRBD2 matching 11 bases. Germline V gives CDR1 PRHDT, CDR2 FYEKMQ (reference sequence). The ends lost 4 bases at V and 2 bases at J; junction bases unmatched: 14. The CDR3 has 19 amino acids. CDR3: CASSYTPGTSGIHTDTQYF. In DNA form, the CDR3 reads TGTGCCAGCAGCTACACTCCCGGGACTAGCGGAATACACACAGATACGCAGTATTTT.

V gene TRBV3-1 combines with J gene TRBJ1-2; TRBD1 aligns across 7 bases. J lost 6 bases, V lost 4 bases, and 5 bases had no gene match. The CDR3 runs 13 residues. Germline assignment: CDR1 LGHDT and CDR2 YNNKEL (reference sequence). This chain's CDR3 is CASSRGTENGYTF. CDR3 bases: TGTGCCAGCAGCCGCGGGACAGAGAATGGCTACACCTTC.

The CDR3 DNA is TGCGCCAGCAGCGGGGCGGCAAGCTCCTACGAGCAGTACTTC. It is translated as CASSGAASSYEQYF. The chain is built from TRBV5-1 and TRBJ2-7; possible D gene TRBD1, 5 bases. This CDR3 region has 14 residues. The germline gives CDR1 SGHRS, CDR2 YFSETQ. Trimming removed 4 bases at V and 0 bases at J, with 11 bases between.

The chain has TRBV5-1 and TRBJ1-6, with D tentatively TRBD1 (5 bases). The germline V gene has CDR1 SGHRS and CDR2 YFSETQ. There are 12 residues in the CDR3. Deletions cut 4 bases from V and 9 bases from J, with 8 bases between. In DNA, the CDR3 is TGCGCCAGCAGCCCCGGGGCTTCACCCCTCCACTTT. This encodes CASSPGASPLHF.

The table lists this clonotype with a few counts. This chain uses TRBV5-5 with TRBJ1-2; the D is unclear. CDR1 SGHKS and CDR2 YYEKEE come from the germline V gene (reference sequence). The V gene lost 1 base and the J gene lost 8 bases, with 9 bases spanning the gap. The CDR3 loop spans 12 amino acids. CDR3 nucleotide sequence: TGTGCCAGCAGCTTGTCGGTGACGGGCTACACCTTC. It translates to CASSLSVTGYTF.

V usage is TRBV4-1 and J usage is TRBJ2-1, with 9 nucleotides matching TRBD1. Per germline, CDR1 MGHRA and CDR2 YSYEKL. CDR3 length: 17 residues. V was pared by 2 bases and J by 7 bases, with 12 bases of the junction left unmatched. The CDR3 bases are TGCGCCAGCAGCCAACGCATCGCCGGGGACAGGGATAATGAGCAGTTCTTC. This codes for CASSQRIAGDRDNEQFF.

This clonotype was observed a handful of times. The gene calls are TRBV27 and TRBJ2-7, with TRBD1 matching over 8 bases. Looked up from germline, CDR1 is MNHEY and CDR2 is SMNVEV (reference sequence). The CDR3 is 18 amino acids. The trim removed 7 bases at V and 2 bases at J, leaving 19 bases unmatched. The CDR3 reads CASTPRGQGALYPYEQYF. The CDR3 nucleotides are TGTGCCAGCACCCCTCGGGGGCAGGGGGCGCTTTACCCCTACGAGCAGTACTTC.

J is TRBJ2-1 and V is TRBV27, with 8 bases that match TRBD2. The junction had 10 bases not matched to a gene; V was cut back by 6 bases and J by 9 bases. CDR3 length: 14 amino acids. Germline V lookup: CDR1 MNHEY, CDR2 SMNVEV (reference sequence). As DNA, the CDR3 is TGTGCCAGCAGCGGGCTAGCGGGCTTCAGTGAGCAGTTCTTC. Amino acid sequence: CASSGLAGFSEQFF.